This T cell receptor beta chain originates from a study of tumor-infiltrating lymphocytes in primary liver carcinoma. Across the study: The cohort included men and women aged 30 to 69 years. Tumors were stage T1-T3 N0M0, about 4 to 11 cm across. General study findings and limits: Researchers found tumor-adjacent and tumor-blood pairs overlapped less than tumor region pairs. Bulk unsorted samples prevented comparison of CD4+ and CD8+ repertoires.

The germline V gene has CDR1 GTSNPN and CDR2 SVGIG (reference sequence). CDR3 length: 14 residues. Germline DNA was also extracted, with blood RNA taken from unsorted whole blood. In regard to this clonotype: What it recognizes is unknown. An end of the junction differs from the germline gene, which may be a read error.

Starting from 500 ng of total RNA, TCR beta cDNA was produced with a primer in the constant region. Three nested multiplex PCR rounds of slightly modified ARM-PCR generated TCR beta libraries. The first two PCR rounds used TRBV1-TRBV30 forward primers with a C-beta reverse primer, roughly 10 cycles each. Via MiXCR, TCRdb re-called the multiplex PCR reads, giving one row per CDR3 protein. The sample holds approximately 310,000 distinct CDR3 sequences, about 62% seen once. The J gene is TRBJ2-3, the V gene TRBV30; D is possibly TRBD1 (5 bases). Sequencing input: peripheral blood. The TCR sequence derives from a man aged 40-49 years with primary liver carcinoma and hepatitis B virus infection. CDR3 DNA sequence: TGTGCCTGGAGTAACAGGAGAGGCACAGATATGCAGTATTTT. Translated: CAWSNRRGTDMQYF. The variable domain in full, completed from reference TRBV30 and TRBJ2-3, reads SQTIHQWPATLVQPVGSPLSLECTVEGTSNPNLYWYRQAAGRGLQLLFYSVGIGQISSEVPQNLSASRPQDRQFILSSKKLLLSDSGFYLCAWSNRRGTDMQYFGPGTRLTVL.